This T cell receptor (beta chain) was captured by sequencing in a study of regulatory T cells in long-lasting Graves disease. Building the TCR beta libraries relied on iRepertoire HTBI primers, and CDR3 regions underwent Arm-PCR. One entry per CDR3 protein results from TCRdb running MiXCR on the multiplex PCR reads. Altogether roughly 500,000 distinct CDR3 sequences are present, around 12% being singletons, with the ten largest covering around 10%. Documented time point: newly diagnosed GD, antithyroid drugs for less than 3 months. PBMC-derived RNA was used for the TCR library. These data are also associated with another study on T cells in Graves' hyperthyroidism and ophthalmopathy. That paper notes: Graves' hyperthyroidism showing no ophthalmopathy progression within 18 months was considered stable. Model output signaled ophthalmopathy a median roughly 6.5 months ahead of onset.

This TCR derives from a woman aged 25 to 45 with Graves disease. Sequencing used peripheral blood mononuclear cells (PBMCs), obtained at new diagnosis, from a patient treated with antithyroid drugs.

This CDR3 is CASSPYRGDPSYEQYF. The DNA for the CDR3 is TGTGCCAGCTCACCATATAGGGGAGATCCCTCCTACGAGCAGTACTTC. The V and J genes are TRBV18 and TRBJ2-7, with D perhaps being TRBD1 or TRBD2 (5 bases each). The V and J ends lost 2 bases and 0 bases respectively, with 14 bases between them. The germline gives CDR1 KGHSH, CDR2 LQKENI. The CDR3 is made up of 16 amino acids.